This paragraph reports one T cell receptor beta chain. The antigen remains unidentified. The data were taken from a study of T cell responses to AZD1222 COVID-19 vaccine. The study, taken as a whole, reports: There were repertoire samples only from the period after the peak T cell response. Unmutated variant regions are reportedly the target of nearly half of TCRs that are spike-specific.

V was cut by 3 bases and J by 8 bases, with 10 bases left in between. Germline values: CDR1 SGHVS, CDR2 FQNEAQ. This CDR3 region has 12 residues. Profiled with immunoSEQ multiplex PCR; TCRdb holds only in-frame clones, not every one. This table holds some 170,000 clones, approximately 87% found once. The clonotype originates from an adult who received the AZD1222 COVID-19 vaccine. The chain carries TRBV7-8 and TRBJ1-2; D is possibly TRBD1 (6 bases). Here the sequenced sample was peripheral blood, taken 28 days after the second AZD1222 dose. CDR3 loop: CASSFRGKGYTF. For the CDR3, the DNA is TGTGCCAGCAGCTTCAGGGGAAAGGGCTACACCTTC.